The clone carrying this T cell receptor beta chain was seen repeatedly, ten times or more. RNA served as the template for amplifying TCR beta CDR3 regions. The first-round RT-PCR employed HTBI primers together with the Qiagen OneStep RT-PCR kit. A multiplex PCR was then performed as the second round. TCRdb passed the multiplex PCR reads through MiXCR, listing each CDR3 protein once. Found here are over a million distinct CDR3 sequences, about two fifths of them singletons; the top ten hold 11%. The entry originates in a study of Graves' ophthalmopathy and Graves' hyperthyroidism. This TCR derives from an adult man with Graves' hyperthyroidism. Sequenced sample: peripheral blood or thyroid tissue (not recorded which).

The CDR3 nucleotides read TGCAGTGCTAGAGAGGGGATCACGGGCGAGCAGTACTTC. Translating it yields CSAREGITGEQYF. The V call is TRBV20-1, the J call TRBJ2-7, with D unclear. The germline gives CDR1 DFQATT, CDR2 SNEGSKA (reference sequence). This CDR3 comprises 13 residues. V lost 0 bases and J lost 6, with 12 bases in between.